This T cell receptor (beta chain) is from a study of blood T cell repertoires in COVID-19. About the research overall: The analysed material was cDNA or gDNA that came from T cells, B-cell-depleted T cells, or PBMCs.

Sequenced by immunoSEQ multiplex PCR; TCRdb stores in-frame clones only, minus some. Of more than 200,000 clones in the sample, around 90% were seen once. Only one count was recorded for this clone. V dropped 5 bases and J dropped 5 bases, with 12 bases sitting between them. The germline V gene encodes CDR1 MDHEN and CDR2 SYDVKM. CDR3 length: 13 amino acids. This receptor was obtained from a man aged 65-85 years with acute or convalescent COVID-19. The material sequenced was peripheral blood. V usage is TRBV28 and J usage is TRBJ1-2, with a weak D call TRBD1 (6 bases). In DNA, the CDR3 is TGTGCCAGCAGTGGACAGTCAGAATATGGCTACACCTTC. Encoded protein: CASSGQSEYGYTF.